This entry lists 12 T cell receptor beta chains sequenced from one sample in a study of shared T cell receptors in the human thymus. TCRdb keeps only in-frame clones here, not all; method: immunoSEQ multiplex PCR. The sample consists of under 700,000 clones, 75% to 85% of them appearing once. The sample also formed part of further work on human thymus T cells.

Sequenced: thymocytes. These receptors were collected from a boy in the first two years of life with a congenital heart defect.

The chain links TRBV5-4 to TRBJ1-1; TRBD1 matches at 11 bases. CDR3 length equals 18 residues. CDR1 and CDR2 from the germline V gene are SGHNT and YYREEE (reference sequence). Trimming cost V 0 bases and J 1 base; bases outside gene matches: 8. CDR3 residues: CASSLDGGTGGRNTEAFF. For the CDR3, the DNA is TGTGCCAGCAGCTTGGATGGAGGGACAGGGGGGAGGAACACTGAAGCTTTCTTT.

J is TRBJ1-5 and V is TRBV6-4, with 10 positions matching TRBD1. The CDR3 has 13 residues. J lost 6 bases, V lost 8 bases, and 4 bases had no gene match. Germline V lookup: CDR1 MRHNA, CDR2 SNTAGT. CDR3 loop: CASGQGDGQPQHF. CDR3 nucleotides: TGTGCCAGCGGACAGGGGGATGGTCAGCCCCAGCATTTT.

The chain combines TRBV6-1 with TRBJ2-1; TRBD1 matches 12 bases. The ends lost 4 bases at V and 5 bases at J; junction bases unmatched: 6. The CDR3 extends over 16 amino acids. Germline lookup yields CDR1 MNHNS and CDR2 SASEGT. DNA for the CDR3: TGTGCCAGCAGTGGCGGGACAGGGGGCTATAACAATGAGCAGTTCTTC. Its translation is CASSGGTGGYNNEQFF.

The rearrangement joins TRBV4-1 to TRBJ2-3, with TRBD2 identical over 15 bases. CDR1 and CDR2 (germline): MGHRA, YSYEKL. There are 17 residues in the CDR3. The V segment lost 4 bases and the J segment 4 bases; nucleotides outside the gene matches: 6. The CDR3 sequence is CASSRWTSGREADTQYF. For the CDR3, the DNA is TGCGCCAGCAGCCGCTGGACTAGCGGGAGGGAGGCAGATACGCAGTATTTT.

The genes are TRBV14 and TRBJ1-1; D uncertain. Per germline, CDR1 SGHDN and CDR2 FVKESK. Trimming took off 2 bases at V and 1 base at J, with 5 bases between the two ends. The CDR3 is made up of 13 amino acids. The CDR3 loop reads CASSQQSNTEAFF. The CDR3 coding sequence is TGTGCCAGCAGCCAACAATCGAACACTGAAGCTTTCTTT.

The V call is TRBV5-1, the J call TRBJ2-1, with 7 bases identical to TRBD1. Germline lookup yields CDR1 SGHRS and CDR2 YFSETQ. CDR3 size: 15 residues. Trimming at V came to 4 bases and at J to 4 bases, leaving 8 bases not matched to a gene. The CDR3: CASSPGRGWYNEQFF. CDR3 coding DNA: TGCGCCAGCAGCCCAGGCAGGGGGTGGTACAATGAGCAGTTCTTC.

This clone appeared a few times. This chain connects TRBV5-1 to TRBJ2-7, with 11 bases lining up with TRBD1. CDR1 SGHRS and CDR2 YFSETQ come from the germline V gene. J lost 4 bases, V lost 3 bases, and 6 bases had no gene match. CDR3 size: 15 residues. CDR3 nucleotide sequence: TGCGCCAGCAGCTCCTGGGGACAGGGGGGGTACGAGCAGTACTTC. Translating gives CASSSWGQGGYEQYF.

The sample holds a few counts of this clone. The chain is built from TRBV4-3 and TRBJ2-5; 9 bases agree with TRBD2. Trimming removed 0 bases from V and 3 bases from J; junction bases left unmatched: 11. Germline values: CDR1 LGHNA, CDR2 YSLEER. CDR3 size: 18 residues. The CDR3 DNA reads as TGCGCCAGCAGCCAAGATCGGGGTGGTGCGGGAGGGGAAGAGACCCAGTACTTC. It translates to CASSQDRGGAGGEETQYF.

V and J are TRBV28 and TRBJ2-1; 7 bases agree with TRBD1. From germline, CDR1 is MDHEN and CDR2 SYDVKM. This CDR3 contains 13 residues. V was pared by 6 bases and J by 11 bases, with 10 bases of the junction left unmatched. CDR3 coding DNA: TGTGCCAGCAGCCCGGGACAGCTGATGCAGCAGTTCTTC. It specifies CASSPGQLMQQFF.

This chain uses TRBV18 with TRBJ2-1, with TRBD2 identical over 7 bases. The CDR3 is made up of 15 amino acids. V trimming: 6 bases; J trimming: 3 bases; junction bases outside the gene matches: 8. Germline V gives CDR1 KGHSH, CDR2 LQKENI. The CDR3 protein is CASSRDYRDYNEQFF. In DNA form, the CDR3 reads TGTGCCAGCTCTAGGGACTATCGAGACTACAATGAGCAGTTCTTC.

In its sample, this clone was seen a few times. The chain recombines TRBV14 with TRBJ2-7; D might be TRBD1 (5 bases). This CDR3 spans 15 amino acids. V lost 0 bases to trimming and J lost 4 bases, with 13 bases between them. Looked up from germline, CDR1 is SGHDN and CDR2 is FVKESK. Here the CDR3 DNA reads TGTGCCAGCAGCCAAGACCAGGGCCCCCCGTACGAGCAGTACTTC. This translates into CASSQDQGPPYEQYF.

The V call is TRBV7-9, the J call TRBJ1-3; a possible D gene is TRBD1 (5 bases). Germline CDR1 and CDR2: SEHNR and FQNEAQ (reference sequence). V gave up 8 bases and J gave up 6 bases, with 14 bases separating them. This CDR3 is 13 amino acids long. CDR3 DNA: TGTGCCAGCGAAAGGGGAGGGGTAAACACCATATATTTT. This sequence encodes CASERGGVNTIYF.